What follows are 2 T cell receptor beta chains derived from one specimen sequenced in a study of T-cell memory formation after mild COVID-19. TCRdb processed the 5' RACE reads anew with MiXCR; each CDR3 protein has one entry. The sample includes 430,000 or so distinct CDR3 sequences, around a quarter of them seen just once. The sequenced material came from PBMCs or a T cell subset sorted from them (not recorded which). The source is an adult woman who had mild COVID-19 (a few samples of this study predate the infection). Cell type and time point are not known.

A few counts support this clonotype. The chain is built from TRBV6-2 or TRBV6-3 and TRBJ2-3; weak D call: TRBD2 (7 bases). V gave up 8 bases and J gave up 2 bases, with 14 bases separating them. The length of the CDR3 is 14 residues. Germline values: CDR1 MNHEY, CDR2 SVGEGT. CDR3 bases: TGTGCCAGCTTACCGGGGGGCTTCACAGATACGCAGTATTTT. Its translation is CASLPGGFTDTQYF.

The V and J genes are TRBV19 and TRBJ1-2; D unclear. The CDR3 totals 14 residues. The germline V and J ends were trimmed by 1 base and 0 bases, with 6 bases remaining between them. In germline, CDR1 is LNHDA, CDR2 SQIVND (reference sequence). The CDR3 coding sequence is TGTGCCAGTAGTATAGTCGCAGCTAACTATGGCTACACCTTC. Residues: CASSIVAANYGYTF.